This is a list of T cell receptor beta chains from one sample in a study of T cell responses to AZD1222 COVID-19 vaccine. This table comes from immunoSEQ multiplex PCR, and its TCRdb copy is limited to in-frame clones, with some not included. The data hold 85,000 to 130,000 clones, with over 85% observed a single time. The sample in question was peripheral blood, obtained on day 0 of AZD1222 vaccination. These receptors all stem from an adult in good health. The CDR3 runs from the conserved cysteine through the conserved F or W.

v_call | cdr3_aa
TRBV19 | CASSSLRGRGEKLFF
TRBV5-5 | CASSPRRITGNTEAFF
TRBV29-1 | CSVEASQLRNDIYGYTF
TRBV6-5 | CASRDTSGANVLTF
TRBV28 | CASSPGGGYTEAFF
TRBV5-6 | CASSLGGLPSYEQYF
TRBV27 | CASSFELANNEQFF
TRBV19 | CASTPGAGPYEQYF
TRBV23-1 | CASSQFFRDPPPYLYGYTF
TRBV27 | CASRVSLVLVGTDTQYF
TRBV7-8 | CASSITGDTQYF
TRBV6-5 | CASSQTQGETQYF
TRBV5-1 | CASSLVSGSYNSPLHF
TRBV5-8 | CASSLTPSGVNTGELFF
TRBV15 | CATREDQLLAKNIQYF
TRBV10-2 | CATELATPKGEQFF
TRBV14 | CASSQGRPPYEQYF
TRBV19 | CASNAGPKSPNSGNTIYF
TRBV7-2 | CASSFPNGDTQYF
TRBV11-1 | CASSRGTDTQYF
TRBV2 | CASSERGPHNSPLHF
TRBV4-1 | CASSIGTWSEQYF
TRBV4-3 | CASSLGLGEQFF
TRBV6-6 | CASSYRSLSEQYF
TRBV6-5 | CASRSGVVDKNIQYF
TRBV29-1 | CSVEEVVEQFF
TRBV18 | CASSPTMNTEAFF
TRBV11-2 | CASRKPRSSYEQYF
TRBV21-1 | CASSKKLVRPHEQYF
TRBV5-1 | CASTLTGSYGYTF
TRBV9 | CASSGGPTTFLEEQFF
TRBV10-3 | CAISFELVGYTF
TRBV7-9 | CASSPGPRETSGSYEQYF
TRBV19 | CASSAAGYEAFF
TRBV30 | CAWSVRYSGANVLTF
TRBV4-3 | CASSQGARRTYNEQFF
TRBV6-5 | CASSLGTRRANEQFF
TRBV18 | CASSPPPHTDTQYF
TRBV7-9 | CASSLAWNTEAFF
TRBV15 | CATSRDSPDSYNEQFF
TRBV18 | CASSPPRDRGSPLHF
TRBV21-1 | CASSNAGARETQYF
TRBV29-1 | CSVGWDTQRNEQFF
TRBV20-1 | CSASGVSSRTQYF
TRBV7-9 | CASSFRTSLGQETQYF
TRBV5-6 | CASSWLEGLADTQYF
TRBV19 | CASSPSTSNQPQHF
TRBV5-4 | CASSAGQGKETQYF
TRBV7-9 | CASSPAFAEAFF
TRBV7-2 | CASSPSPLAGEHNEQFF